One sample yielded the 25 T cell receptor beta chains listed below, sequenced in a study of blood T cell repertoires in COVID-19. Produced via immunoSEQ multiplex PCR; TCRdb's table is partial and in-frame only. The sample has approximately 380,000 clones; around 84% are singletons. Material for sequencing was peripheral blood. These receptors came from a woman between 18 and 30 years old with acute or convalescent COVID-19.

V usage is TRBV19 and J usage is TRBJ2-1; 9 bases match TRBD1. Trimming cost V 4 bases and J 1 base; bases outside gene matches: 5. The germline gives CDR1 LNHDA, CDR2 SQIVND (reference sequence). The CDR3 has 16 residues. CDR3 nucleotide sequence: TGTGCCAGTAGTAGACAGGGGGGGTCATCCTACAATGAGCAGTTCTTC. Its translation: CASSRQGGSSYNEQFF.

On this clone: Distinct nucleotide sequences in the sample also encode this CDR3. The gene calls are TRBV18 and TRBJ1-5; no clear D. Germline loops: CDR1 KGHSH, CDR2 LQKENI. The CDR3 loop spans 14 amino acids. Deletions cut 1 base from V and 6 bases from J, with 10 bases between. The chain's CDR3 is CASSPQRVGQPQHF. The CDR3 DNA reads TGTGCCAGCTCACCACAGAGGGTTGGTCAGCCCCAGCATTTT. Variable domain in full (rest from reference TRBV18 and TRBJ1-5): NAGVMQNPRHLVRRRGQEARLRCSPMKGHSHVYWYRQLPEEGLKFMVYLQKENIIDESGMPKERFSAEFPKEGPSILRIQQVVRGDSAAYFCASSPQRVGQPQHFGDGTRLSIL.

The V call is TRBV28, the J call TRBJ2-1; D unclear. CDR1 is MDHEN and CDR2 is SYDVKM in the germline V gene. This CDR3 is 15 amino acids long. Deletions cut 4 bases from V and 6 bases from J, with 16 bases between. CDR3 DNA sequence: TGTGCCAGCAGTTCACTACCCCTACTCCCCAATGAGCAGTTCTTC. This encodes CASSSLPLLPNEQFF. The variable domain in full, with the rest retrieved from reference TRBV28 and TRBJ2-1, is DVKVTQSSRYLVKRTGEKVFLECVQDMDHENMFWYRQDPGLGLRLIYFSYDVKMKEKGDIPEGYSVSREKKERFSLILESASTNQTSMYLCASSSLPLLPNEQFFGPGTRLTVL.

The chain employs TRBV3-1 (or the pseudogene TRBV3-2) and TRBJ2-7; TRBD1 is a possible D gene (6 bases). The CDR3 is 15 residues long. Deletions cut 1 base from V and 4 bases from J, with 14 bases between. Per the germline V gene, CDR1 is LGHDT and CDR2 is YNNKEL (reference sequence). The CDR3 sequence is CASSQALRQGYEQYF. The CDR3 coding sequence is TGTGCCAGCAGCCAAGCACTCCGTCAGGGGTACGAGCAGTACTTC.

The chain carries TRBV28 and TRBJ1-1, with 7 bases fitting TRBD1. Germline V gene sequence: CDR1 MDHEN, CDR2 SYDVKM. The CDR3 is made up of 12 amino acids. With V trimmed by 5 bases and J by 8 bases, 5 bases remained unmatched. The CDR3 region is CASSLQGREAFF. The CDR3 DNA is TGTGCCAGCAGTCTACAGGGGAGAGAAGCTTTCTTT.

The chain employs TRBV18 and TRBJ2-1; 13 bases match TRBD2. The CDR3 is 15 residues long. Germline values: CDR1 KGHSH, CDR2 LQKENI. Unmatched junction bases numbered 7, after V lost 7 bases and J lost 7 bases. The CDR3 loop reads CASYDGTSGINEQFF. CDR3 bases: TGTGCCAGCTACGATGGGACTAGCGGGATAAATGAGCAGTTCTTC.

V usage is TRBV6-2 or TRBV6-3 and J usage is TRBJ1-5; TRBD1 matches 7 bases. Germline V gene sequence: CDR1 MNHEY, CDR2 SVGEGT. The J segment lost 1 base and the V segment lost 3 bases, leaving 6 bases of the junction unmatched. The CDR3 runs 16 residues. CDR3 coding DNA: TGTGCCAGCAGTTATACCCTCAGGGGGAGCAATCAGCCCCAGCATTTT. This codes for CASSYTLRGSNQPQHF.

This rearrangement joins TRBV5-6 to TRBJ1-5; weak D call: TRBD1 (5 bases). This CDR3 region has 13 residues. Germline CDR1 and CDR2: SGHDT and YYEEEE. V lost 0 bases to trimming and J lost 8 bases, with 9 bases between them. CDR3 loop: CASSLGPREPQHF. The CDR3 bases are TGTGCCAGCAGCTTGGGCCCCAGGGAGCCCCAGCATTTT.

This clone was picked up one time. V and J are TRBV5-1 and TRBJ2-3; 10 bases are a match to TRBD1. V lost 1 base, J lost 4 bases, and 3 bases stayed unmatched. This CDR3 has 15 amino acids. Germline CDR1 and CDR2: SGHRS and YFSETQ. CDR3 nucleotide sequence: TGCGCCAGCAGCTTGCCGACAGGGGGCCCAGATACGCAGTATTTT. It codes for CASSLPTGGPDTQYF. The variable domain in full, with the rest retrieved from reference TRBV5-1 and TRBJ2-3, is KAGVTQTPRYLIKTRGQQVTLSCSPISGHRSVSWYQQTPGQGLQFLFEYFSETQRNKGNFPGRFSGRQFSNSRSEMNVSTLELGDSALYLCASSLPTGGPDTQYFGPGTRLTVL.

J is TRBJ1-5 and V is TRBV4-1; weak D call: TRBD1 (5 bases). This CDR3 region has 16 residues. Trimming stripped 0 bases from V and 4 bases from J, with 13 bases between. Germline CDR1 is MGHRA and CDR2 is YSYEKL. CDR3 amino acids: CASSQEWGRVNQPQHF. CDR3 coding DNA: TGCGCCAGCAGCCAAGAGTGGGGCAGGGTAAATCAGCCCCAGCATTTT.

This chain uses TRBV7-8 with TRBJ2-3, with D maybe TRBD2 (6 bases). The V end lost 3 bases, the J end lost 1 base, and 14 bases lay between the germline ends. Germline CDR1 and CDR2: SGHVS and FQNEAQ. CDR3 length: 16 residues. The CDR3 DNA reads TGTGCCAGCAGCTTTCGGGTGCGGGGCCGCACAGATACGCAGTATTTT. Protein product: CASSFRVRGRTDTQYF.

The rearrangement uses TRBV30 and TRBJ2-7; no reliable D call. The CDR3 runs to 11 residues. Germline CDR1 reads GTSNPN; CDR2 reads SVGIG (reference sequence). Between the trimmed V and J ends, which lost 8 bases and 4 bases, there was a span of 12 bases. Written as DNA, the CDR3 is TGTGCCCGCCGGAGCGCATACGAGCAGTACTTC. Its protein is CARRSAYEQYF. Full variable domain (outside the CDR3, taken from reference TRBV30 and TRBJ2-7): SQTIHQWPATLVQPVGSPLSLECTVEGTSNPNLYWYRQAAGRGLQLLFYSVGIGQISSEVPQNLSASRPQDRQFILSSKKLLLSDSGFYLCARRSAYEQYFGPGTRLTVT.

The CDR3: CASSVRIEEKLFF. The CDR3 DNA reads as TGCGCCAGCAGCGTCAGGATTGAGGAAAAACTGTTTTTT. This chain joins TRBV4-1 and TRBJ1-4; no reliable D call. V dropped 5 bases and J dropped 8 bases, with 12 bases sitting between them. Germline V gives CDR1 MGHRA, CDR2 YSYEKL. The CDR3 sequence is 13 residues long.

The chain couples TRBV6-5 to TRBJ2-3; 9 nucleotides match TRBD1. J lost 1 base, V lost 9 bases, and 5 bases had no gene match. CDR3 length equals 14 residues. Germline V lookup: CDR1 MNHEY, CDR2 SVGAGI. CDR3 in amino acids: CASTWDRGTDTQYF. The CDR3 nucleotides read TGTGCCAGTACATGGGACAGGGGCACAGATACGCAGTATTTT.

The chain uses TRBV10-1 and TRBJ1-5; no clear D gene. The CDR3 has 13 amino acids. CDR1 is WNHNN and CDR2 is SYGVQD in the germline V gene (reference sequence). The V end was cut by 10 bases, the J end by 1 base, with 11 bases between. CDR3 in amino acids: CATPAGSNQPQHF. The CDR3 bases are TGCGCCACCCCGGCGGGGAGCAATCAGCCCCAGCATTTT.

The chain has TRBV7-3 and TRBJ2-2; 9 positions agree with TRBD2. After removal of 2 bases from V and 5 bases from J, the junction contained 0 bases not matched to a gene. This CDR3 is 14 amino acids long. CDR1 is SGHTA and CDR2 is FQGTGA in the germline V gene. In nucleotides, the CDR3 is TGTGCCAGCAGCTTAGCGGGAGGGACCGGGGAGCTGTTTTTT. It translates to CASSLAGGTGELFF.

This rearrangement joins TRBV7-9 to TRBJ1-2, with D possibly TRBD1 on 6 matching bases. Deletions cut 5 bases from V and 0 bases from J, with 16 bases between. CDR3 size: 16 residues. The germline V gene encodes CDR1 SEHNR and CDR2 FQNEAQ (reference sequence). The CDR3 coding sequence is TGTGCCAGCAGCCCCGTGGGGGCAGTGACTAACTATGGCTACACCTTC. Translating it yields CASSPVGAVTNYGYTF.

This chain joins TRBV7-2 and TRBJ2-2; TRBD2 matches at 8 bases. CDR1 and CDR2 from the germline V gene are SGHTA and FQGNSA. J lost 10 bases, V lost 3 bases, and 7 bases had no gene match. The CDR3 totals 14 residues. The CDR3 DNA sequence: TGTGCCAGCAGCTTCGGGGCGGGGGGCTCGGAGCTGTTTTTT. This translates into CASSFGAGGSELFF.

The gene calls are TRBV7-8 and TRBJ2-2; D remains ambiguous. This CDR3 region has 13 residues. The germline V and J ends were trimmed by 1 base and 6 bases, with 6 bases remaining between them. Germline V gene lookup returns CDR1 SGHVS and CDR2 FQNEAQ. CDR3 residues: CASSLVQSGELFF. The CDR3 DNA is TGTGCCAGCAGCTTAGTACAGTCCGGGGAGCTGTTTTTT.

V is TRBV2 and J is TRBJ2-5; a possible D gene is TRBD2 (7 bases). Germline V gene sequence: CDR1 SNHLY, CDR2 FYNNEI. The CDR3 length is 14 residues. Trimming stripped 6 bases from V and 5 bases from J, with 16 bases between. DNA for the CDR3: TGTGCCAGCAGCGGTGAGGGGGGGTCGGAGACCCAGTACTTC. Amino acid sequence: CASSGEGGSETQYF.

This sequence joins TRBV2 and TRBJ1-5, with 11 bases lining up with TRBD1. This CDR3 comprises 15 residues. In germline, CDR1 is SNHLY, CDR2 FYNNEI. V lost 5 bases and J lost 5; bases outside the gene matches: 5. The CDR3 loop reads CASSRDRGIDQPQHF. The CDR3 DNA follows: TGTGCCAGCAGTCGGGACAGGGGGATCGATCAGCCCCAGCATTTT.

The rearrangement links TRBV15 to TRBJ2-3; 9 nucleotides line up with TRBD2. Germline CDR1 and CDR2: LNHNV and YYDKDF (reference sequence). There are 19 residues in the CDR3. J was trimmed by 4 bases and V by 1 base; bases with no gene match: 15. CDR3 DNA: TGTGCCACCAGCAGAGTCTTGGGCGGGGGGGTTATTCAGGCAGATACGCAGTATTTT. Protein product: CATSRVLGGGVIQADTQYF.

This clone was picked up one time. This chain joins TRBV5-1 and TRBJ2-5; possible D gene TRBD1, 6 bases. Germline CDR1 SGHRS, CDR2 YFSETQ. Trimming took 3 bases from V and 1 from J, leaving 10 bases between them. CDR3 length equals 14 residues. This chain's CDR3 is CASSSPGAQETQYF. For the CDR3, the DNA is TGCGCCAGCAGCTCCCCAGGGGCCCAAGAGACCCAGTACTTC. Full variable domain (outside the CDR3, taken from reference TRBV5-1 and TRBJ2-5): KAGVTQTPRYLIKTRGQQVTLSCSPISGHRSVSWYQQTPGQGLQFLFEYFSETQRNKGNFPGRFSGRQFSNSRSEMNVSTLELGDSALYLCASSSPGAQETQYFGPGTRLLVL.

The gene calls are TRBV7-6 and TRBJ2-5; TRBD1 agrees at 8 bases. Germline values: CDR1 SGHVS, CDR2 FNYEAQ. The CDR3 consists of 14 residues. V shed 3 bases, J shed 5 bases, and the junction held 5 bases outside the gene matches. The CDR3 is CASSFGQGSETQYF. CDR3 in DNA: TGTGCCAGCAGCTTCGGACAGGGTTCGGAGACCCAGTACTTC.

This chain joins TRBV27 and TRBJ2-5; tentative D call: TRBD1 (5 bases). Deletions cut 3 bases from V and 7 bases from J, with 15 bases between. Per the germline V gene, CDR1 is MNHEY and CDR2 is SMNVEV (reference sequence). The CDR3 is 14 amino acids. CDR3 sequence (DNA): TGTGCCAGCAGTTTCGACGCCAGGGTGGGGACCCAGTACTTC. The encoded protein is CASSFDARVGTQYF.